These T cell receptor beta chains were read from a single sample in a study of blood T cell repertoires in COVID-19. TCRdb's table, derived via immunoSEQ multiplex PCR, lists solely in-frame clones and lacks some. The data hold about 280,000 clones, with over 75% observed a single time. The material sequenced was peripheral blood. These receptors were collected from a human donor in a cohort sampled during active COVID-19. The CDR3 runs from the conserved cysteine through the conserved F or W. The D gene is left open where the match is weak. Not every row has a clone size; where given, it reads once, few, many or a size class.

>-|TRBJ1-2|-|TRBV11-2
CASSSPKLNYGYTF
TGTGCCAGCAGCTCCCCAAAGCTCAACTATGGCTACACCTTC
>-|TRBJ1-4|-|TRBV20-1
CSASSGTYEKLFF
TGCAGTGCTAGTTCAGGAACTTATGAAAAACTGTTTTTT
>-|TRBJ2-7|-|TRBV21-1
CASSKGRRGLHEQYF
TGTGCCAGCAGCAAAGGCCGCAGGGGGCTGCACGAGCAGTACTTC
>-|TRBJ2-1|-|TRBV11-3
CASSFEGSDHNEQFF
TGTGCCAGCAGCTTTGAGGGTAGCGACCACAATGAGCAGTTCTTC
>-|TRBJ2-3|-|TRBV7-8
CASSSRGTSGTDTQYF
TGTGCCAGCAGCAGCCGGGGGACCTCTGGCACAGATACGCAGTATTTT
>-|TRBJ2-6|-|TRBV9
CASSPLGGSGANVLTF
TGTGCCAGCAGCCCACTGGGCGGGTCTGGGGCCAACGTCCTGACTTTC
>-|TRBJ2-5|-|TRBV5-1
CASSLGYRRGQETQYF
TGCGCCAGCAGCTTGGGATATAGAAGAGGGCAAGAGACCCAGTACTTC
>once|TRBJ2-7|TRBD1|TRBV28
CASSFRNLYDRVAYEQYF
TGTGCCAGCAGTTTTCGCAACCTTTATGACAGGGTCGCCTACGAGCAGTACTTC
>few|TRBJ2-2|-|TRBV15
CATSREPSSGTGELFF
TGTGCCACCAGCAGAGAGCCGAGCTCGGGCACCGGGGAGCTGTTTTTT
>-|TRBJ2-1|-|TRBV5-1
CASRRSLSTASSYNEQFF
TGCGCCAGCAGGCGGAGTCTGTCGACAGCGAGCTCCTACAATGAGCAGTTCTTC
>-|TRBJ1-5|TRBD1|TRBV27
CASSEGAGFFGTSNQPQHF
TGTGCCAGCAGCGAGGGGGCAGGGTTCTTCGGAACTAGCAATCAGCCCCAGCATTTT
>-|TRBJ2-2|-|TRBV10-3
CAISGGDGELFF
TGTGCCATCAGTGGGGGGGACGGGGAGCTGTTTTTT
>few|TRBJ1-6|-|TRBV7-2
CASTLGGSSYNSPLHF
TGTGCCAGCACCTTAGGTGGGAGCTCCTATAATTCACCCCTCCACTTT
>-|TRBJ2-7|-|TRBV30
CAWSSRWGSRGQVRTYEQYF
TGTGCCTGGAGTTCCCGCTGGGGAAGCAGGGGACAAGTCCGGACCTACGAGCAGTACTTC
>-|TRBJ2-1|-|TRBV18
CASSRQQSDGENEQFF
TGTGCCAGCTCACGACAACAATCGGACGGGGAAAATGAGCAGTTCTTC
>-|TRBJ2-2|-|TRBV19
CASNTNSRSGTGELFF
TGTGCCAGTAACACCAACAGCCGCTCGGGGACCGGGGAGCTGTTTTTT
>-|TRBJ2-1|-|TRBV14
CASSQGDNYNEQFF
TGTGCCAGCAGTCAAGGGGACAATTACAATGAGCAGTTCTTC
>few|TRBJ2-2|-|TRBV7-9
CASSLPQTGSAGELFF
TGTGCCAGCAGCTTACCCCAGACAGGTAGCGCCGGGGAGCTGTTTTTT
>-|TRBJ2-1|-|TRBV7-3
CASSLFGYEQFF
TGTGCCAGCAGCTTGTTCGGGTATGAGCAGTTCTTC
>-|TRBJ2-6|-|TRBV6-5
CASTLRVSGANVLTF
TGTGCCAGCACTTTACGGGTCTCTGGGGCCAACGTCCTGACTTTC
>-|TRBJ1-1|TRBD1|TRBV6-5
CASRGTGTEAFF
TGTGCCAGCAGGGGGACAGGGACTGAAGCTTTCTTT
>-|TRBJ2-3|TRBD1|TRBV5-1
CASSLGAGGASLGTDTQYF
TGCGCCAGCAGCCTAGGGGCAGGGGGCGCGTCACTGGGGACAGATACGCAGTATTTT
>few|TRBJ2-3|-|TRBV7-9
CASSLVLFTDTQYF
TGTGCCAGCAGCTTAGTTCTATTCACAGATACGCAGTATTTT
>few|TRBJ1-2|TRBD1|TRBV5-4
CASSLFQGEVGYTF
TGTGCCAGCAGCCTATTCCAGGGGGAGGTTGGCTACACCTTC
>once|TRBJ2-7|-|TRBV18
CASTTSATSYEQYF
TGTGCCAGCACGACTAGTGCCACCTCCTACGAGCAGTACTTC
>-|TRBJ1-2|-|TRBV19
CASSIWGSPYGYTF
TGTGCCAGTAGTATTTGGGGCTCTCCTTATGGCTACACCTTC
>-|TRBJ2-1|-|TRBV6-5
CASSPEGGQFNEQFF
TGTGCCAGCAGTCCTGAGGGGGGGCAATTCAATGAGCAGTTCTTC
>-|TRBJ1-2|-|TRBV7-9
CASSLGSAGDGYTF
TGTGCCAGCAGCTTAGGGTCGGCGGGGGATGGCTACACCTTC
>-|TRBJ2-7|TRBD2|TRBV6-2/TRBV6-3
CASTPAGGGSYEQYF
TGTGCCAGCACCCCGGCGGGCGGGGGTTCTTACGAGCAGTACTTC
>-|TRBJ1-6|-|TRBV28
CASRPQGNDNSPLHF
TGTGCCAGCAGACCACAGGGTAACGATAATTCACCCCTCCACTTT
>-|TRBJ2-7|-|TRBV2
CASRVGSSNSYEQYF
TGTGCCAGCAGGGTGGGGAGTTCGAACTCCTACGAGCAGTACTTC
>-|TRBJ1-1|TRBD1|TRBV11-2
CASSSTGQVNTEAFF
TGTGCCAGCAGCTCAACGGGACAGGTGAACACTGAAGCTTTCTTT
>-|TRBJ2-2|-|TRBV3-1/TRBV3-2
CASSQVFSRGGTNTGELFF
TGTGCCAGCAGCCAAGTCTTTTCCAGGGGCGGAACGAACACCGGGGAGCTGTTTTTT
>-|TRBJ2-7|TRBD2|TRBV14
CASSQRLAGNSYEQYF
TGTGCCAGCAGCCAGCGACTAGCGGGGAACTCCTACGAGCAGTACTTC
>-|TRBJ1-2|-|TRBV12-3/TRBV12-4
CASSYTGGYTF
TGTGCCAGCAGTTACACAGGAGGCTACACCTTC
>-|TRBJ1-1|-|TRBV10-2
CASSVRAGSNTEAFF
TGCGCCAGCAGTGTGAGGGCAGGTTCGAACACTGAAGCTTTCTTT
>-|TRBJ1-5|TRBD1|TRBV19
CASSLPGQGRNQPQHF
TGTGCCAGTAGTCTTCCGGGACAGGGGCGGAATCAGCCCCAGCATTTT
>-|TRBJ2-3|TRBD2|TRBV5-4
CASSLDPGRARDTQYF
TGTGCCAGCAGCTTGGATCCCGGGAGGGCCAGAGATACGCAGTATTTT
>-|TRBJ2-7|-|TRBV18
CASSASFGLTEQYF
TGTGCCAGCTCAGCCTCCTTCGGACTTACAGAGCAGTACTTC
>-|TRBJ2-4|-|TRBV11-2
CASSPQILAKNIQYF
TGTGCCAGCAGCCCTCAGATTCTAGCCAAAAACATTCAGTACTTC
>-|TRBJ2-1|TRBD2|TRBV7-9
CATRLDIAGNHPSYNEQFF
TGTGCCACCAGACTTGATATAGCGGGGAACCACCCCTCCTACAATGAGCAGTTCTTC
>-|TRBJ2-2|-|TRBV4-3
CASSPTSFGELFF
TGCGCCAGCAGCCCCACTAGCTTCGGGGAGCTGTTTTTT
>-|TRBJ1-2|TRBD1|TRBV7-9
CASSQGQVMRGYTF
TGTGCCAGCAGCCAGGGACAGGTCATGAGGGGCTACACCTTC
>-|TRBJ1-5|-|TRBV2
CASSDSNQPQHF
TGTGCCAGCAGTGACAGTAATCAGCCCCAGCATTTT
>-|TRBJ2-1|TRBD2|TRBV5-1
CASSPLAGDEQFF
TGCGCCAGCAGCCCCCTAGCGGGAGATGAGCAGTTCTTC
>-|TRBJ2-2|-|TRBV3-1/TRBV3-2
CASIDRDDNGELFF
TGTGCCAGCATCGATCGGGATGACAACGGGGAGCTGTTTTTT
>-|TRBJ1-2|-|TRBV19
CASSKARDMNYGYTF
TGTGCCAGTAGCAAGGCCCGGGACATGAACTATGGCTACACCTTC
>-|TRBJ1-4|TRBD1|TRBV2
CASRSVRGRYEKLFF
TGTGCCAGTAGATCCGTCAGGGGGCGATATGAAAAACTGTTTTTT
>once|TRBJ2-2|-|TRBV11-3
CASSLSGGGELFF
TGTGCCAGCAGCCTTAGCGGTGGCGGGGAGCTGTTTTTT
>-|TRBJ1-4|-|TRBV5-1
CASSLGDSGVNEKLFF
TGCGCCAGCAGCTTGGGAGACAGTGGGGTTAATGAAAAACTGTTTTTT
>-|TRBJ2-2|TRBD2|TRBV4-1
CASSQPTSGNTGELFF
TGCGCCAGCAGCCAACCGACTAGCGGGAACACCGGGGAGCTGTTTTTT